This passage covers 21 T cell receptor beta chains from one sample sequenced in a study of T cells in Graves' hyperthyroidism and ophthalmopathy (dated by TCRdb to about 2019). Libraries were made using multiplex PCR. TCRdb names Illumina HiSeq 2000 as the instrument used. The TCR beta CDR3 regions were amplified from RNA transcripts. For the first round of RT-PCR on the TCR CDR3, the HTBI primer set was used together with the Qiagen OneStep RT-PCR kit. TCRdb took the public reads, trimmed them with fastp at Q25, ran MiXCR for clone calling and kept in-frame beta chains. Rows are combined by CDR3 protein, so each entry shows the most common genes and DNA. This sample comprises approximately 870,000 distinct CDR3 sequences, over 35% of them detected only once. Jointly, the top ten make up 7.5% to 9.5% of the sample. The sequenced material came from blood. The receptors originated from a young man with Graves' hyperthyroidism.

This clonotype was picked up many times. V usage is TRBV19 and J usage is TRBJ1-3; 9 bases align to TRBD1. This CDR3 is built from 15 residues. CDR1 is LNHDA, CDR2 SQIVND, per germline (reference sequence). V was pared by 7 bases and J by 2 bases, with 6 bases of the junction left unmatched. The CDR3 here is CASTGTGIAGNTIYF. CDR3 in DNA: TGTGCCAGTACGGGGACAGGGATCGCTGGAAACACCATATATTTT.

A word on this clonotype: One end of the junction varies from germline; a read error may be responsible. The chain couples TRBV13 to TRBJ2-7; D is uncertain. CDR3 length: 15 residues. Germline V gene data show CDR1 as PRHDT and CDR2 as FYEKMQ (reference sequence). The CDR3 DNA reads TGTGCCAGCAGTTTAGGGCAGCCCCCCACCTACGAGCAGTACTTC. Its protein is CASSLGQPPTYEQYF. The full variable domain, with the rest looked up from reference TRBV13 and TRBJ2-7, is AAGVIQSPRHLIKEKRETATLKCYPIPRHDTVYWYQQGPGQDPQFLISFYEKMQSDKGSIPDRFSAQQFSDYHSELNMSSLELGDSALYFCASSLGQPPTYEQYFGPGTRLTVT.

The chain uses TRBV2 and TRBJ1-5; D perhaps matches TRBD1 (5 bases). V was pared by 8 bases and J by 3 bases, with 14 bases between. There are 14 residues in the CDR3. The germline V gene has CDR1 SNHLY and CDR2 FYNNEI. CDR3 nucleotide sequence: TGTGCCAGCGGGACGACAGAACCCAATCAGCCCCAGCATTTT. Translation: CASGTTEPNQPQHF. The variable domain in full, with the rest retrieved from reference TRBV2 and TRBJ1-5, is EPEVTQTPSHQVTQMGQEVILRCVPISNHLYFYWYRQILGQKVEFLVSFYNNEISEKSEIFDDQFSVERPDGSNFTLKIRSTKLEDSAMYFCASGTTEPNQPQHFGDGTRLSIL.

This clonotype was counted at least ten times. CDR3 nucleotides: TGTGCCAGCAGCTTAGATGGCAGGGGGCCTTACTCTGGAAACACCATATATTTT. Protein product: CASSLDGRGPYSGNTIYF. V usage is TRBV7-9 and J usage is TRBJ1-3; 8 positions match TRBD1. V dropped 1 base and J dropped 0; count of bases not matched to a gene: 8. CDR3 size: 18 residues. Germline values: CDR1 SEHNR, CDR2 FQNEAQ (reference sequence).

This clonotype was seen a handful of times. V and J are TRBV13 and TRBJ2-7; D uncertain. Germline V gene sequence: CDR1 PRHDT, CDR2 FYEKMQ (reference sequence). V was trimmed by 3 bases and J by 3 bases, leaving 6 bases between them. This CDR3 has 12 residues. The CDR3 protein is CASSFADYEQYF. In nucleotides, the CDR3 is TGTGCCAGCAGCTTCGCGGACTACGAGCAGTACTTC.

The chain has TRBV10-3 and TRBJ2-1, with 10 bases identical to TRBD2. Looked up from germline, CDR1 is ENHRY and CDR2 is SYGVKD. J was trimmed by 4 bases and V by 0 bases; bases with no gene match: 9. CDR3 length: 18 residues. The DNA for the CDR3 is TGTGCCATCAGTGAGTCAGGGATAGGACTAGCGGCTTACAATGAGCAGTTCTTC. Protein: CAISESGIGLAAYNEQFF.

The table lists this clonotype with a few counts. Relative to the germline gene, one junction end is altered; a read error may explain this. The rearrangement joins TRBV10-3 to TRBJ2-6; no definite D call. CDR3 length equals 18 residues. Germline CDR1 is ENHRY and CDR2 is SYGVKD. This chain's CDR3 is CASSEYRLSLSGANVLTF. CDR3 sequence (DNA): TGTGCCAGCAGTGAATATCGACTGTCCCTCTCTGGGGCCAACGTCCTGACTTTC.

This clonotype was detected a few times. The chain carries TRBV9 and TRBJ1-5; 8 positions agree with TRBD1. CDR3 length: 16 residues. The V segment lost 3 bases and the J segment 1 base; nucleotides outside the gene matches: 6. Germline-derived CDR1 and CDR2 are SGDLS and YYNGEE. The CDR3 spells CASSGGQGASNQPQHF. The CDR3 DNA sequence: TGTGCCAGCAGCGGGGGGCAGGGGGCAAGCAATCAGCCCCAGCATTTT.

CDR3 in amino acids: CASSPPGDSPYGYTF. CDR3 DNA: TGTGCCAGCAGCCCCCCGGGCGACAGTCCTTATGGCTACACCTTC. The genes are TRBV7-9 and TRBJ1-2; the D gene is possibly TRBD1 (5 bases). The length of the CDR3 is 15 residues. V lost 5 bases, J lost 5 bases, and 18 bases lay in between. CDR1 is SEHNR, CDR2 FQNEAQ, per germline (reference sequence).

This clonotype was detected a few times. A read error may be the cause here, since a much bigger clone is one base away. V usage is TRBV29-1 and J usage is TRBJ2-5, with no clear D. Trimming left V 6 bases short and J 7 bases short, with 9 bases between. The CDR3 runs to 10 residues. Germline V CDR1 and CDR2: SQVTM, ANQGSEA. For the CDR3, the DNA is TGCAGCGTCGCCCTGCGGACCCAGTACTTC. Protein: CSVALRTQYF. Together with reference TRBV29-1 and TRBJ2-5, the CDR3 gives the full variable domain: SAVISQKPSRDICQRGTSLTIQCQVDSQVTMMFWYRQQPGQSLTLIATANQGSEATYESGFVIDKFPISRPNLTFSTLTVSNMSPEDSSIYLCSVALRTQYFGPGTRLLVL.

This clonotype was seen many times. The chain has TRBV29-1 and TRBJ1-4; D gene uncertain. Germline V gives CDR1 SQVTM, CDR2 ANQGSEA. V lost 7 bases and J lost 4, with 7 bases in between. This CDR3 has 11 amino acids. CDR3 coding DNA: TGCAGCGCCTTGTTTAATGAAAAACTGTTTTTT. Amino acid sequence: CSALFNEKLFF.

This clonotype was seen a single time. The chain carries TRBV12-3 or TRBV12-4 and TRBJ1-5, with D possibly matching TRBD1 (5 bases). The CDR3 is 14 amino acids. The ends were cut back, 6 bases at V and 3 bases at J, with 12 bases in the middle. The DNA of the CDR3 is TGTGCCAGCAGACTAGCGGGGGACAATCAGCCCCAGCATTTT. This codes for CASRLAGDNQPQHF.

Ten or more counts support this clonotype. J is TRBJ1-6 and V is TRBV7-2, with 7 bases aligning to TRBD1. This CDR3 spans 14 amino acids. Germline V gives CDR1 SGHTA, CDR2 FQGNSA. Trimming took 5 bases from V and 5 from J; bases not matched to a gene: 3. In DNA, the CDR3 is TGTGCCAGCAGCCTGACAGGGCATAATTCACCCCTCCACTTT. Encoded protein: CASSLTGHNSPLHF.

The chain links TRBV9 to TRBJ2-7; D is possibly TRBD1 or TRBD2 (5 bases each). Between the trimmed V and J ends, which lost 4 bases and 0 bases, there was a span of 14 bases. The germline CDR1 and CDR2 sequences are SGDLS and YYNGEE. This CDR3 comprises 15 residues. The CDR3: CASSCRDGASYEQYF. The CDR3 DNA reads as TGTGCCAGCAGCTGCCGGGACGGGGCCTCCTACGAGCAGTACTTC.

This sequence joins TRBV4-2 and TRBJ2-7; D might be TRBD1 (5 bases). Germline loops: CDR1 LGHNA, CDR2 YNFKEQ. This CDR3 is 16 amino acids long. Between the trimmed V and J ends, which lost 0 bases and 2 bases, there was a span of 14 bases. The CDR3: CASSQDQAGSAYEQYF. The CDR3 nucleotides read TGTGCCAGCAGCCAAGATCAGGCAGGGTCCGCCTACGAGCAGTACTTC.

This clonotype appeared once. Given a much more abundant clone one base away, this may be a read error. The gene calls are TRBV29-1 and TRBJ2-7; D possibly corresponds to TRBD1 (6 bases). CDR1 is SQVTM and CDR2 is ANQGSEA in the germline V gene. The CDR3 covers 12 residues. Trimming cost V 8 bases and J 2 bases, with 13 bases left between them. The CDR3: CSCTDRTYEQYF. DNA for the CDR3: TGCAGCTGTACAGACAGGACCTACGAGCAGTACTTC.

The V call is TRBV6-5, the J call TRBJ1-5; weak D call: TRBD1 (5 bases). Per germline, CDR1 MNHEY and CDR2 SVGAGI. The CDR3 runs 15 residues. Trimming took 0 bases from V and 4 from J, leaving 10 bases between them. The CDR3 DNA reads as TGTGCCAGCAGTTACTCAAGGGGTCGGAATCAGCCCCAGCATTTT. The encoded protein is CASSYSRGRNQPQHF.

The chain uses TRBV10-2 and TRBJ2-7, with 8 nucleotides matching TRBD2. V lost 11 bases and J lost 7; bases outside the gene matches: 13. Germline assignment: CDR1 WSHSY and CDR2 SAAADI. The CDR3 runs to 13 residues. The CDR3 coding sequence is TGCGCCGTCTTGCCGGGAGGGCCTGAAGAGCAGTACTTC. This gives the protein CAVLPGGPEEQYF.

This clonotype was picked up a small number of times. V is TRBV4-1 and J is TRBJ1-2; 7 bases line up with TRBD1. The V gene's germline CDR1 is MGHRA and CDR2 YSYEKL. This CDR3 has 15 residues. V was pared by 0 bases and J by 7 bases, with 8 bases of the junction left unmatched. As DNA, the CDR3 is TGCGCCAGCAGCCAAGAGGGGACAGCAGGAACTGGCTACACCTTC. Protein product: CASSQEGTAGTGYTF.

With respect to this clonotype: An end of the junction does not agree with germline; a read error may underlie this. The V call is TRBV5-4, the J call TRBJ2-7; D is unresolved. The CDR3 covers 14 residues. Germline V gene lookup returns CDR1 SGHNT and CDR2 YYREEE (reference sequence). Here the CDR3 reads CASSQEAQFNEQYF. CDR3 in DNA: TGCGCCAGCAGCCAAGAAGCTCAGTTTAATGAGCAGTACTTC.

The chain links TRBV20-1 to TRBJ1-3; no clear D. Germline CDR1 reads DFQATT; CDR2 reads SNEGSKA (reference sequence). The CDR3 is made up of 14 amino acids. V shed 3 bases and J shed 0 bases, with 9 bases lying between them. CDR3 region: CSASLGISGNTIYF. CDR3 DNA: TGCAGTGCTAGTTTGGGGATCTCTGGAAACACCATATATTTT.